The clone carrying this T cell receptor (beta chain) was counted many times. Its antigen remains unknown. These data are taken from a study of T cells in Graves' hyperthyroidism and ophthalmopathy. Study-level points and caveats: Most thyroid clonotypes expanded above 0.001 appeared in blood too.

V lost 6 bases and J lost 5, with 13 bases in between. The CDR3 runs to 12 residues. The germline gives CDR1 SQVTM, CDR2 ANQGSEA. RNA transcripts yielded amplified TCR beta CDR3 regions. When the TCR CDR3 underwent first-round RT-PCR, the HTBI primer set was used. TCRdb redid the calling of the multiplex PCR reads with MiXCR, one entry per CDR3 protein. The sample has some 600,000 distinct CDR3 sequences; around 13% are singletons. The TCR comes from a woman aged 25 to 39 with Graves' hyperthyroidism that later progressed to Graves' ophthalmopathy. V usage is TRBV29-1 and J usage is TRBJ1-2; no clear D. The sequencing input was blood. This chain's CDR3 is CSVAGPTYGYTF. The CDR3 nucleotides are TGCAGCGTAGCCGGGCCGACTTATGGCTACACCTTC.